This T cell receptor beta chain derives from a study of blood T cell repertoires in COVID-19. Study-level background: Acute and convalescent COVID-19 specimens originated in the United States, Italy and Spain.

The CDR3 is 17 residues long. Germline V gives CDR1 SGHNT, CDR2 YYREEE (reference sequence). V gave up 4 bases and J gave up 4 bases, with 23 bases separating them. Clones were sequenced by immunoSEQ multiplex PCR, and TCRdb holds only the in-frame ones, with some missing. The sample holds 290,000 or so clones, roughly 89% seen once. Everyone who took part was roughly 18 to 100 years old, and they came from 20 to 25 US areas. The chain uses TRBV5-4 and TRBJ1-1; tentatively, D is TRBD1 (5 bases). Specimen: PBMCs or T cells enriched from blood (not recorded which). The clonotype was recovered from a woman under 30 with acute COVID-19. In DNA form, the CDR3 reads TGTGCCAGCAGCCTTGGAAGCAGGGAGGTGGGTGGCACTGAAGCTTTCTTT. It translates to CASSLGSREVGGTEAFF. The full variable domain, completed using reference TRBV5-4 and TRBJ1-1, is ETGVTQSPTHLIKTRGQQVTLRCSSQSGHNTVSWYQQALGQGPQFIFQYYREEENGRGNFPPRFSGLQFPNYSSELNVNALELDDSALYLCASSLGSREVGGTEAFFGQGTRLTVV.